This T cell receptor (beta chain) was profiled in a study of blood T cell repertoires in COVID-19. In the study overall: From the United States, Italy and Spain came samples of acute and convalescent COVID-19. Sources were T cells, B-cell-depleted T cells, or PBMCs; the material itself was cDNA or gDNA.

The CDR3 contains 11 residues. Trimming left V 3 bases short and J 8 bases short, with 7 bases between. Methods used by the authors: How many nucleated cells were present was estimated from reference gene primer amplification. Measured with immunoSEQ multiplex PCR; TCRdb has only the in-frame clones, and not every one. From that table come the V and J calls and clone size; the DNA was used to work out D and trimming. This sample has 350,000 or so clones, with around 87% found just once. This TCR derives from a man between 18 and 29 years old with active or convalescent COVID-19. The sequenced sample consisted of peripheral blood. The V gene is TRBV12-3 or TRBV12-4, the J gene TRBJ1-2, with D unclear. DNA for the CDR3: TGTGCCAGCAGTTTGTCCTCGGGCTACACCTTC. Translation gives CASSLSSGYTF.